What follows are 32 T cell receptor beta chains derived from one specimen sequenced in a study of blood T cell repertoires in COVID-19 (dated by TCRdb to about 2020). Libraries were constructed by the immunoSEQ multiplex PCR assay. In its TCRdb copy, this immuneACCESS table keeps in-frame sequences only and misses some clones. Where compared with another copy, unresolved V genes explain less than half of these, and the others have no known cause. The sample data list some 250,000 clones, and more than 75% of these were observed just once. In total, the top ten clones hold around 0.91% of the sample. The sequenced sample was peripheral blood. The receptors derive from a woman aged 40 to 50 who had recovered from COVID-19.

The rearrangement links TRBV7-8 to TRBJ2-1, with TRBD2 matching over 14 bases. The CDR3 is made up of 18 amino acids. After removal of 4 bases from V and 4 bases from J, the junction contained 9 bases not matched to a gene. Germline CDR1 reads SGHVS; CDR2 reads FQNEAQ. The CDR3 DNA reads TGTGCCAGCAGCTCCAACGGACTAGCGGGAGGCGCTTACAATGAGCAGTTCTTC. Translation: CASSSNGLAGGAYNEQFF.

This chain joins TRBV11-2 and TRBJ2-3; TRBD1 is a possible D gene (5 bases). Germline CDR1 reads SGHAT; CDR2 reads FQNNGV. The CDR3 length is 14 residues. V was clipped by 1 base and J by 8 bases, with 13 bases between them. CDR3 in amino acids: CASSLGPTGPTQYF. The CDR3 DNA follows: TGTGCCAGCAGCTTAGGCCCCACAGGCCCTACGCAGTATTTT.

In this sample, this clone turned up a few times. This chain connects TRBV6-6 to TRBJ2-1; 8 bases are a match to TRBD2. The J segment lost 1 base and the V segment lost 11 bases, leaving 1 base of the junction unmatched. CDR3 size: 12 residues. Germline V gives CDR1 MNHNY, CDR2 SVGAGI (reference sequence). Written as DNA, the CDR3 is TGTGCCGCTAGCGGGTCCTACAATGAGCAGTTCTTC. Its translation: CAASGSYNEQFF.

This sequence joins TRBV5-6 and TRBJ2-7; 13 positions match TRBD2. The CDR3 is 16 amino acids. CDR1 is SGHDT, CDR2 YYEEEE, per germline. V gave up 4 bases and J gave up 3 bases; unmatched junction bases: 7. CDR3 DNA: TGTGCCAGCAGCGTCGGGACTAGCGGGGCCATCTACGAGCAGTACGTC. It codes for CASSVGTSGAIYEQYV.

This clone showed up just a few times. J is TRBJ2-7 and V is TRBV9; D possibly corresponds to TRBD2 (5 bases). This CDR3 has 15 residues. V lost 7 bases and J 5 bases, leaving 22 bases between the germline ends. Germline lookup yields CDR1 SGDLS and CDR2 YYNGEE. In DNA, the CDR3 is TGTGCCAGCGCGATATCTAGCAGACGAGGCCACGAGCAGTACGTC. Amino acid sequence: CASAISSRRGHEQYV.

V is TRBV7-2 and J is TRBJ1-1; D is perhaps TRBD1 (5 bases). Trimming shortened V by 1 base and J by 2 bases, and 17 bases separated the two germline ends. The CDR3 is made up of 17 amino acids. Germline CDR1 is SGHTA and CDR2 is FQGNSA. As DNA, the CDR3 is TGTGCCAGCAGCTTAGGGCCAGGCCGGCAGGGAAACACTGAAGCTTTCTTT. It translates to CASSLGPGRQGNTEAFF.

CDR3 DNA sequence: TGCGCCAGCAGCCCCCCAAGGGGCCGGGGCTACACCTTC. Amino acids: CASSPPRGRGYTF. The chain has TRBV4-1 and TRBJ1-2; D perhaps matches TRBD1 (5 bases). Germline CDR1 and CDR2: MGHRA and YSYEKL. The germline V and J ends were trimmed by 4 bases and 8 bases, with 14 bases remaining between them. CDR3 length: 13 residues.

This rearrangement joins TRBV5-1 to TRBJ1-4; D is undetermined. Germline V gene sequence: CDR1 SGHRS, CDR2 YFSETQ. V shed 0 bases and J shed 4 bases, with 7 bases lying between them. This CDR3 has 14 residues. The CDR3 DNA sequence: TGCGCCAGCAGCTTGGACACGATTAATGAAAAACTGTTTTTT. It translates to CASSLDTINEKLFF.

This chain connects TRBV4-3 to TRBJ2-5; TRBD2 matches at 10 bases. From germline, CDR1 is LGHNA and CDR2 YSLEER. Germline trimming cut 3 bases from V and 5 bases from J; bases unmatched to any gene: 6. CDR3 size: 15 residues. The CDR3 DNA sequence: TGCGCCAGCAGCCACCGAGCGGGAGGGGCGGAGACCCAGTACTTC. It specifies CASSHRAGGAETQYF.

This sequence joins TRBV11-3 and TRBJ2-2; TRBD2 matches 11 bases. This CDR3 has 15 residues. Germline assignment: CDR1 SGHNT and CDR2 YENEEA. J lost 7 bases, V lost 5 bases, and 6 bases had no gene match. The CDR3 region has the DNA TGTGCCAGCAGCCCAACTAGCGGGAGTTTCGGGGAGCTGTTTTTT. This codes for CASSPTSGSFGELFF.

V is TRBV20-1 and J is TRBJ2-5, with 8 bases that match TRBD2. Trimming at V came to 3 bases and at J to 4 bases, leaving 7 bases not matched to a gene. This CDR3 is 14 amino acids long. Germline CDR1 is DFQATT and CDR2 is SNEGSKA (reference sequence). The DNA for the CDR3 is TGCAGTGCTAGTAGGGCGGGAGGTCCAGAGACCCAGTACTTC. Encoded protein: CSASRAGGPETQYF.

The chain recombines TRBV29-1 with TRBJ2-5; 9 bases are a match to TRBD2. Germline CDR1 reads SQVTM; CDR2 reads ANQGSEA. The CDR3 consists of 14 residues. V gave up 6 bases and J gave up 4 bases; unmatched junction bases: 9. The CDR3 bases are TGCAGCGTGACTGGTAGCGGGAGTCGAGAGACCCAGTACTTC. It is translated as CSVTGSGSRETQYF.

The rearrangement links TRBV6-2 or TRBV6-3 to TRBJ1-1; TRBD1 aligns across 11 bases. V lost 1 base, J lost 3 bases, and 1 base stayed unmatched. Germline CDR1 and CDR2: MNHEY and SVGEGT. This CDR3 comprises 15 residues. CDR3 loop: CASSYLGQGDTEAFF. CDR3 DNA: TGTGCCAGCAGTTACTTGGGACAGGGGGACACTGAAGCTTTCTTT.

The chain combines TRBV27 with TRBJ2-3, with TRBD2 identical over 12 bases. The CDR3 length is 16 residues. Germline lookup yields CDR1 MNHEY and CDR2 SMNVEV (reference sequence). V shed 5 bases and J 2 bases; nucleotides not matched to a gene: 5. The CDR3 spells CASSLRLAGVTDTQYF. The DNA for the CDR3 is TGTGCCAGCAGTCTTAGACTAGCGGGAGTCACAGATACGCAGTATTTT.

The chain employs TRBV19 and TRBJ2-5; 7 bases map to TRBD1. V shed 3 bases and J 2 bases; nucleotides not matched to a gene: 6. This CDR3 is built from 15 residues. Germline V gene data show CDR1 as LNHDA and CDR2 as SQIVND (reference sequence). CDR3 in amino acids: CASSMAAGGQETQYF. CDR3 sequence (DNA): TGTGCCAGTAGTATGGCGGCAGGGGGACAAGAGACCCAGTACTTC.

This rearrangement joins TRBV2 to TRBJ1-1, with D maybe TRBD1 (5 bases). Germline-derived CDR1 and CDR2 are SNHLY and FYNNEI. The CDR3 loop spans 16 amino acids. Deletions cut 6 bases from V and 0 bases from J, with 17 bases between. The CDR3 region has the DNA TGTGCCAGCAGGGTTTGGGGCCAAGGGGTGAACACTGAAGCTTTCTTT. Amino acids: CASRVWGQGVNTEAFF.

The CDR3 region is CASSVSGTGQEKLFF. The CDR3 DNA sequence: TGTGCCAGCAGCGTCTCCGGGACAGGGCAGGAAAAACTGTTTTTT. This rearrangement joins TRBV7-9 to TRBJ1-4, with 9 bases fitting TRBD1. After removal of 5 bases from V and 8 bases from J, the junction contained 9 bases not matched to a gene. CDR1 and CDR2 (germline): SEHNR, FQNEAQ (reference sequence). The length of the CDR3 is 15 residues.

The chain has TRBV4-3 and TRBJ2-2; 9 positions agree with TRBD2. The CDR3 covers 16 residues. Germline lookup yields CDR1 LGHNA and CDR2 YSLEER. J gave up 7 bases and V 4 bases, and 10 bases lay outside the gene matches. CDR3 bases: TGCGCCAGCAGCCCCCGGGATAGCGGGAGCGGCGGGGAGCTGTTTTTT. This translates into CASSPRDSGSGGELFF.

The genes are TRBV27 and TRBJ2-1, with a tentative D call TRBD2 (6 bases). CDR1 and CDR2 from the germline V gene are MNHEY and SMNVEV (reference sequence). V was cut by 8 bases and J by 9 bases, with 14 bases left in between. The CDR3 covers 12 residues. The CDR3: CASLPMGGEQFF. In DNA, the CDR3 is TGTGCCAGCTTACCTATGGGGGGTGAGCAGTTCTTC.

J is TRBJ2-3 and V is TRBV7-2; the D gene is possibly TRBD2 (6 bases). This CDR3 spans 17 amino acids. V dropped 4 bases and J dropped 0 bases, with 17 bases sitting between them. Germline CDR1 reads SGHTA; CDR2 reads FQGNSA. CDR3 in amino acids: CASSYTTLGGSTDTQYF. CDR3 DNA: TGTGCCAGCAGCTACACGACACTTGGAGGGAGCACAGATACGCAGTATTTT.

The CDR3 DNA is TGTGCCAGCAGCTTAGCGGGGCCATCGGCCACTGAAGCTTTCTTT. Its protein product is CASSLAGPSATEAFF. V usage is TRBV7-8 and J usage is TRBJ1-1; weak D call: TRBD1 (5 bases). Looked up from germline, CDR1 is SGHVS and CDR2 is FQNEAQ. V was pared by 0 bases and J by 4 bases, with 12 bases between. This CDR3 is built from 15 residues.

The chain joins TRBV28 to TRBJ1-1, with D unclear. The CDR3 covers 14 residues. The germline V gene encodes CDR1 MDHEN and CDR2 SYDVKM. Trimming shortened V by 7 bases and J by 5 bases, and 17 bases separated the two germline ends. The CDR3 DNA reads TGTGCCAGCATCGGTTGGGGAGATGGAACTGAAGCTTTCTTT. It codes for CASIGWGDGTEAFF.

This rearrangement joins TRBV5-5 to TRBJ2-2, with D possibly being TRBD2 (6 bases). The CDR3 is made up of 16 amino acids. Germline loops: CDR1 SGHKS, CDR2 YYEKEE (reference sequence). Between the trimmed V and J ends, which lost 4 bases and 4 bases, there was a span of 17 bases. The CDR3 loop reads CASSPRGLHGTGELFF. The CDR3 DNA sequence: TGTGCCAGCAGCCCCCGGGGACTCCACGGCACCGGGGAGCTGTTTTTT.

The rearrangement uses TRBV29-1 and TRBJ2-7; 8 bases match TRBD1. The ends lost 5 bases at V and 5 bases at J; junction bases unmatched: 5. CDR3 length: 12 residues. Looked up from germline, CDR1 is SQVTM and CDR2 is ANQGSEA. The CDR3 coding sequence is TGCAGCGTTTTGGCAGGGGGCCACGAGCAGTACTTC. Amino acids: CSVLAGGHEQYF.

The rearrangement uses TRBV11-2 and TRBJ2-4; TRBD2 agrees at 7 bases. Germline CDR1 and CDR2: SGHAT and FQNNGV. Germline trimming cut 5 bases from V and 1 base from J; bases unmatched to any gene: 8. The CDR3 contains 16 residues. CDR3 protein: CASSPISGYAKNIQYF. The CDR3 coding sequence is TGTGCCAGCAGCCCCATTAGCGGGTACGCCAAAAACATTCAGTACTTC.

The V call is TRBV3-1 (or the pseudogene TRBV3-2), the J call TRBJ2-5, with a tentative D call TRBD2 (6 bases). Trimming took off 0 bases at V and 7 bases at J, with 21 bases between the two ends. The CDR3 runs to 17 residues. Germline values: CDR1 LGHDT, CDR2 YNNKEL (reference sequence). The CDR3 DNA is TGTGCCAGCAGCCAAGATCTTGGGGCGGGGCGAGAGGGGACCCAGTACTTC. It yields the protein CASSQDLGAGREGTQYF.

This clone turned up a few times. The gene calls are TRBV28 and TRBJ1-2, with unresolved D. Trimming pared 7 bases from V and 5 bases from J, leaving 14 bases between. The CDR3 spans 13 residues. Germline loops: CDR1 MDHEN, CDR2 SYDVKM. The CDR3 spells CASTIRQEYGYTF. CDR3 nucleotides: TGTGCCAGCACCATACGCCAAGAGTATGGCTACACCTTC.

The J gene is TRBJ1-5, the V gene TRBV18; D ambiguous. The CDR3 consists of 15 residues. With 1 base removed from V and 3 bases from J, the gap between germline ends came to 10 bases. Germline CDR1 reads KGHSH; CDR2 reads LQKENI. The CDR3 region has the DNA TGTGCCAGCTCACCACTCTGGGCACCCAATCAGCCCCAGCATTTT. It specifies CASSPLWAPNQPQHF.

CDR3: CASTAGGVEQYF. DNA for the CDR3: TGTGCCAGCACGGCAGGGGGAGTCGAGCAGTACTTC. This sequence joins TRBV6-1 and TRBJ2-7, with 7 bases matching TRBD1. Germline V lookup: CDR1 MNHNS, CDR2 SASEGT. Trimming cost V 7 bases and J 6 bases; bases outside gene matches: 6. The CDR3 covers 12 residues.

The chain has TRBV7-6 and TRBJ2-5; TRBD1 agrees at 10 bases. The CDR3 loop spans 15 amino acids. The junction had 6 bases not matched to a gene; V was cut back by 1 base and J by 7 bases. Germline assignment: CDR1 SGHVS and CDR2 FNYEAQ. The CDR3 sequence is CASSLETGGSGTQYF. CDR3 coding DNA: TGTGCCAGCAGCTTAGAGACAGGGGGCTCTGGGACCCAGTACTTC. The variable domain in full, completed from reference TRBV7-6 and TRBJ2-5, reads GAGVSQSPRYKVTKRGQDVALRCDPISGHVSLYWYRQALGQGPEFLTYFNYEAQQDKSGLPNDRFSAERPEGSISTLTIQRTEQRDSAMYRCASSLETGGSGTQYFGPGTRLLVL.

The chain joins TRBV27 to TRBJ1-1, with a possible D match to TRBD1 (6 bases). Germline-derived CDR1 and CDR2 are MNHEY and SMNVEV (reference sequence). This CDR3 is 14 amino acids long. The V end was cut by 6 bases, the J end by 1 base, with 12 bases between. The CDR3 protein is CASRQGGGNTEAFF. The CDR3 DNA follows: TGTGCCAGCAGACAAGGGGGGGGGAACACTGAAGCTTTCTTT.

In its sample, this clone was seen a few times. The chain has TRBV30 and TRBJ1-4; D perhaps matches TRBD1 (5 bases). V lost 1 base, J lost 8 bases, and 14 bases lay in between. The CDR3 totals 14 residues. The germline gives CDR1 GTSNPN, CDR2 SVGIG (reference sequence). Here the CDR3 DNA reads TGTGCCTGGAGTGGTGGAGGGGTAGGGGAAAAACTGTTTTTT. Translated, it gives CAWSGGGVGEKLFF.